One and the same sample provided the 24 T cell receptor beta chains below, sequenced in a study of monozygotic twins with cystic fibrosis (dated by TCRdb to 2020 to 2023). The library relied on the immunoSEQ multiplex PCR assay. The clones in this table, taken by TCRdb from immuneACCESS, are in-frame only. Not every clone is retained; where verified, under half of the shortfall comes from an unresolved V gene, and the cause of the rest is unknown. The sample records 20,000 to 25,000 clones, 95% to 98% of which are singletons. The ten biggest clones cover roughly 0.15% of the sample. Specimen: blood. These receptors originate from a girl under 18 with cystic fibrosis.

The chain combines TRBV9 with TRBJ1-1; 11 nucleotides match TRBD1. V lost 3 bases to trimming and J lost 7 bases; unmatched junction nucleotides: 2. CDR3 length: 13 residues. Germline lookup yields CDR1 SGDLS and CDR2 YYNGEE. CDR3 DNA: TGTGCCAGCAGCGCCGGGACAGGGGGTGAAGCTTTCTTT. Translation gives CASSAGTGGEAFF.

This chain links TRBV25-1 with TRBJ2-2; D remains unclear. V was clipped by 6 bases and J by 1 base, with 3 bases between them. Germline V gene data show CDR1 as MGHDK and CDR2 as SYGVNS. The CDR3 runs 12 residues. CDR3 coding DNA: TGTGCCAGCAGACAGAACACCGGGGAGCTGTTTTTT. It encodes CASRQNTGELFF.

V usage is TRBV7-3 and J usage is TRBJ1-1, with 8 bases aligning to TRBD1. This CDR3 has 14 residues. CDR1 and CDR2 from the germline V gene are SGHTA and FQGTGA. Unmatched junction bases numbered 2, after V lost 4 bases and J lost 1 base. The DNA of the CDR3 is TGTGCCAGCAGCTCAGGGACAGGGAACACTGAAGCTTTCTTT. It specifies CASSSGTGNTEAFF. Combining the CDR3 with reference TRBV7-3 and TRBJ1-1 gives the whole variable domain GAGVSQTPSNKVTEKGKYVELRCDPISGHTALYWYRQSLGQGPEFLIYFQGTGAADDSGLPNDRFFAVRPEGSVSTLKIQRTERGDSAVYLCASSSGTGNTEAFFGQGTRLTVV.

The chain joins TRBV30 to TRBJ2-1, with D maybe TRBD2 (5 bases). Trimming shortened V by 3 bases and J by 0 bases, and 24 bases separated the two germline ends. Germline CDR1 and CDR2: GTSNPN and SVGIG (reference sequence). The CDR3 has 19 amino acids. The CDR3 DNA reads as TGTGCCTGGAGCGATCCCGAGGGAACGGGTCGTCGCTCCTACAATGAGCAGTTCTTC. It encodes CAWSDPEGTGRRSYNEQFF.

CDR3: CSGFGGTEAFF. The DNA of the CDR3 is TGCAGTGGTTTCGGGGGCACTGAAGCTTTCTTT. This rearrangement joins TRBV20-1 to TRBJ1-1; maybe TRBD1 (5 bases). V was shortened by 7 bases and J by 4 bases, with 10 bases between the two germline ends. Germline V gene lookup returns CDR1 DFQATT and CDR2 SNEGSKA (reference sequence). CDR3 length: 11 amino acids.

The rearrangement joins TRBV21-1 to TRBJ1-5; no DNA check was done on the table's D call, TRBD1. TRBV21-1 is an annotated pseudogene. This CDR3 comprises 16 residues. The CDR3 reads CASSKVGTGGGQPQHF. In DNA, the CDR3 is TGTGCCAGCAGCAAAGTTGGGACAGGGGGGGGTCAGCCCCAGCATTTT.

The CDR3 here is CASSPAGGWETQYF. The CDR3 nucleotides are TGTGCCAGTAGTCCGGCGGGAGGATGGGAGACCCAGTACTTC. The chain recombines TRBV6-5 with TRBJ2-5; 8 positions agree with TRBD2. After removal of 9 bases from V and 5 bases from J, the junction contained 11 bases not matched to a gene. CDR1 is MNHEY and CDR2 is SVGAGI in the germline V gene. The CDR3 sequence is 14 residues long.

The CDR3 DNA follows: TGTGCCAGCAAACCAGGGACCCTGGGGAACACTGAAGCTTTCTTT. Its translation is CASKPGTLGNTEAFF. V usage is TRBV28 and J usage is TRBJ1-1, with a possible D match to TRBD1 (5 bases). Trimming removed 7 bases from V and 1 base from J, with 16 bases in between. In germline, CDR1 is MDHEN, CDR2 SYDVKM. The CDR3 sequence is 15 residues long.

This chain connects TRBV4-1 to TRBJ2-1; the D call may be TRBD1 or TRBD2 (6 bases each). The ends were cut back, 1 base at V and 4 bases at J, with 17 bases in the middle. There are 17 residues in the CDR3. Germline V gene sequence: CDR1 MGHRA, CDR2 YSYEKL. CDR3: CASSQGGGTMDYNEQFF. The CDR3 bases are TGCGCCAGCAGCCAAGGAGGAGGGACAATGGATTACAATGAGCAGTTCTTC.

The chain is built from TRBV7-2 and TRBJ2-1; D remains unclear. The germline gives CDR1 SGHTA, CDR2 FQGNSA. The CDR3 is 14 amino acids. Trimming removed 1 base from V and 4 bases from J, with 8 bases in between. The CDR3 sequence: CASSLGILYNEQFF. CDR3 nucleotides: TGTGCCAGCAGCTTAGGAATCCTATACAATGAGCAGTTCTTC.

The chain uses TRBV5-6 and TRBJ1-5; possibly TRBD1 for D (6 bases). Germline assignment: CDR1 SGHDT and CDR2 YYEEEE. V was cut by 3 bases and J by 4 bases, with 17 bases left in between. The CDR3 runs 16 residues. This CDR3 is CASSSRDKLWNQPQHF. CDR3 nucleotides: TGTGCCAGCAGCTCCCGGGACAAATTGTGGAATCAGCCCCAGCATTTT.

Only a few counts were recorded for this clone. The genes are TRBV4-3 and TRBJ2-1, with 9 bases fitting TRBD2. V shed 0 bases, J shed 2 bases, and the junction held 2 bases outside the gene matches. This CDR3 has 16 amino acids. Germline V gene data show CDR1 as LGHNA and CDR2 as YSLEER. Written as DNA, the CDR3 is TGCGCCAGCAGCCAAGAGGTAGCGGGGGCCTACAATGAGCAGTTCTTC. Translated: CASSQEVAGAYNEQFF.

This chain links TRBV27 with TRBJ2-3; TRBD2 aligns across 8 bases. The J segment lost 2 bases and the V segment lost 4 bases, leaving 14 bases of the junction unmatched. Germline-derived CDR1 and CDR2 are MNHEY and SMNVEV (reference sequence). This CDR3 is built from 18 residues. The CDR3 coding sequence is TGTGCCAGCAGTTCCCCGATTGCGAGCGGGAGCATCACAGATACGCAGTATTTT. Residues: CASSSPIASGSITDTQYF.

J is TRBJ2-7 and V is TRBV6-4; D might be TRBD2 (5 bases). Looked up from germline, CDR1 is MRHNA and CDR2 is SNTAGT. The germline V and J ends were trimmed by 9 bases and 3 bases, with 24 bases remaining between them. The CDR3 loop spans 16 amino acids. The DNA of the CDR3 is TGTGCCAGACCCCCCCGGAGGATCCCCCCTCTCTACGAGCAGTACGTC. Translated: CARPPRRIPPLYEQYV.

This chain uses TRBV5-8 with TRBJ2-2, with TRBD2 matching over 12 bases. V was pared by 10 bases and J by 2 bases, with 18 bases of the junction left unmatched. The germline gives CDR1 SGHTS, CDR2 YDEGEE. The CDR3 extends over 19 amino acids. This chain's CDR3 is CAGRTSKKTSGRNTGELFF. CDR3 DNA sequence: TGTGCCGGTCGGACATCGAAAAAGACTAGCGGGAGAAACACCGGGGAGCTGTTTTTT.

The chain uses TRBV12-2 and TRBJ1-4. TRBV12-2 is a recognized pseudogene. CDR3 length: 15 residues. The CDR3 reads CASRLAGATNEKLFF. DNA of the CDR3: TGTGCAAGTCGCTTAGCCGGTGCAACTAATGAAAAACTGTTTTTT.

The chain joins TRBV30 to TRBJ1-6; D is uncertain. V lost 1 base and J 6 bases, leaving 7 bases between the germline ends. This CDR3 spans 13 amino acids. Looked up from germline, CDR1 is GTSNPN and CDR2 is SVGIG (reference sequence). In nucleotides, the CDR3 is TGTGCCTGGAGTGAGGGAGGTAATTCACCCCTCCACTTT. As protein: CAWSEGGNSPLHF.

The gene calls are TRBV7-9 and TRBJ2-5; 13 nucleotides match TRBD2. The J segment lost 2 bases and the V segment lost 5 bases, leaving 2 bases of the junction unmatched. Germline V CDR1 and CDR2: SEHNR, FQNEAQ (reference sequence). The CDR3 has 15 amino acids. CDR3 nucleotides: TGTGCCAGCAGCCCGGGACTAGCGGGGCAAGAGACCCAGTACTTC. It translates to CASSPGLAGQETQYF.

The V gene is TRBV5-4, the J gene TRBJ1-1, with 7 nucleotides matching TRBD1. This CDR3 spans 14 amino acids. V lost 4 bases, J lost 0 bases, and 3 bases stayed unmatched. Germline-derived CDR1 and CDR2 are SGHNT and YYREEE (reference sequence). CDR3 residues: CASSIQGMNTEAFF. The CDR3 nucleotides are TGTGCCAGCAGCATACAGGGGATGAACACTGAAGCTTTCTTT.

This clone has only a few counts. The rearrangement joins TRBV4-2 to TRBJ2-5; D gene ambiguous. The germline V gene has CDR1 LGHNA and CDR2 YNFKEQ. The CDR3 spans 12 residues. The V end was cut by 0 bases, the J end by 6 bases, with 5 bases between. The CDR3 DNA is TGTGCCAGCAGCCAAGATGCGAAGACCCAGTACTTC. Amino acids: CASSQDAKTQYF.

The gene calls are TRBV5-1 and TRBJ1-2; D gene uncertain. Germline V gives CDR1 SGHRS, CDR2 YFSETQ. V shed 4 bases and J shed 2 bases, with 12 bases lying between them. The CDR3 has 14 residues. CDR3: CASSLSGGNYGYTF. The CDR3 region has the DNA TGCGCCAGCAGCCTGAGCGGAGGGAACTATGGCTACACCTTC.

V is TRBV7-9 and J is TRBJ1-1; D not certain. The length of the CDR3 is 13 residues. V shed 2 bases and J shed 1 base, with 5 bases lying between them. Looked up from germline, CDR1 is SEHNR and CDR2 is FQNEAQ (reference sequence). CDR3 in DNA: TGTGCCAGCAGCTTACGGGGGAACACTGAAGCTTTCTTT. Translation gives CASSLRGNTEAFF.

The chain is built from TRBV4-3 and TRBJ1-3; D uncertain. The CDR3 loop spans 14 amino acids. The germline V gene encodes CDR1 LGHNA and CDR2 YSLEER. The V and J ends lost 1 base and 3 bases respectively, with 7 bases between them. CDR3 nucleotides: TGCGCCAGCAGCCAAGCAAGGATTGGAAACACCATATATTTT. As protein: CASSQARIGNTIYF.

The rearrangement links TRBV7-2 to TRBJ2-1; TRBD2 matches 8 bases. Germline CDR1 reads SGHTA; CDR2 reads FQGNSA. The CDR3 contains 15 residues. The ends lost 3 bases at V and 2 bases at J; junction bases unmatched: 3. Here the CDR3 DNA reads TGTGCCAGCAGCTTGAGCGGGAGTCCCTACAATGAGCAGTTCTTC. It encodes CASSLSGSPYNEQFF.